The text below deals with one T cell receptor (beta chain). No antigen is known for it. The data are from a study of cytomegalovirus exposure and HLA in healthy donors. Study in general: The same platform as the approximately 730 first-cohort repertoires was used for the 100 to 150 validation repertoires, a later analysis reported.

The 120-subject validation cohort, separate from the 666-subject first cohort, included the donors. The length of the CDR3 is 17 residues. Germline CDR1 is LGHNA and CDR2 is YNFKEQ. J was trimmed by 5 bases and V by 2 bases; bases with no gene match: 13. Sequenced by immunoSEQ multiplex PCR; TCRdb stores in-frame clones only, minus some. The sample has some 140,000 clones, almost 85% seen once. Study-wide results and caveats: Cytomegalovirus status, reportedly, was diagnosed with high specificity and sensitivity by the classifier. The study flagged around 160 TCR beta chains as cytomegalovirus-associated.

The sample was PBMCs. The TCR sequence derives from a young woman in good health and CMV-seronegative. The chain uses TRBV4-2 and TRBJ1-1, with TRBD1 matching over 8 bases. The CDR3 sequence: CASSQQGQGEGWTEAFF. The DNA of the CDR3 is TGTGCCAGCAGCCAACAAGGACAGGGTGAAGGGTGGACTGAAGCTTTCTTT.